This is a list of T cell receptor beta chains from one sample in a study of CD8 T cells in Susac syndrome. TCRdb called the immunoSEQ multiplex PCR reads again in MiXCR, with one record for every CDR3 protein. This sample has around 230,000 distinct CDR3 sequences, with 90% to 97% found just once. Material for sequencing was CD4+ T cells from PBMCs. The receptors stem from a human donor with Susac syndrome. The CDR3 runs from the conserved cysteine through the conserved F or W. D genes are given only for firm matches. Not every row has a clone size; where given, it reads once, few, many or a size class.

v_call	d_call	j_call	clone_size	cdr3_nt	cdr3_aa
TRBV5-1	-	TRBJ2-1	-	TGCGCCAGCAGCTTGGCCCATAGGGATGAGCAGTTCTTC	CASSLAHRDEQFF
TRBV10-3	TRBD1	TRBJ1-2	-	TGTGCCATCACAGGACAGGCCCTGTATGGCTACACCTTC	CAITGQALYGYTF
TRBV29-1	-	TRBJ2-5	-	TGCAGCGTTGAAGCACAATGGTACCAAGAGACCCAGTACTTC	CSVEAQWYQETQYF
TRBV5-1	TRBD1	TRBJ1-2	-	TGCGCCAGCAGCCATGGGGAGGGGGCTGAGGGCTACACCTTC	CASSHGEGAEGYTF
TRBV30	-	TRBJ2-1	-	TGTGCCTGGAGCCGTAGGGGAAGTTACGATGAGCAGTTCTTC	CAWSRRGSYDEQFF
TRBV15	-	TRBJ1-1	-	TGTGCCACCAGCAGAGGGGCTGAAGCTTTCTTT	CATSRGAEAFF
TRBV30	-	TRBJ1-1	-	TGTGCCTGGAGTTTGTCCGGGCGGGCTTTCTTT	CAWSLSGRAFF
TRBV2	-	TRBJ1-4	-	TGTGCCAGCAGTGAGGTCAACTTTGATAATGAAAAACTGTTTTTT	CASSEVNFDNEKLFF
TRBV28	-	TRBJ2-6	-	TGTGCCAGCGGTTGGCACTCTGGGGCCAACGTCCTGACTTTC	CASGWHSGANVLTF
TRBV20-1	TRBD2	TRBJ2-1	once	TGCAGTGCTAGAGCCCTCGGGGGGGTAAATGAGCAGTTCTTC	CSARALGGVNEQFF
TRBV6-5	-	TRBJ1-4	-	TGTGCCAGCAGTTACTCGAAGAAGCAGGGAGAGGGAAAACTGTTTTTT	CASSYSKKQGEGKLFF
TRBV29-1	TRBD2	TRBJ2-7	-	TGCGGGGCAAGGCGGGAGGCCCCCTACGAGCAGTACTTC	CGARREAPYEQYF
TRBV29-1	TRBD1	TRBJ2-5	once	TGCAGCGTTGCTGTTCTTGGTCAGGGGGCGCGTGAGACCCAGTACTTC	CSVAVLGQGARETQYF
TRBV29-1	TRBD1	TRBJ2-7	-	TGCAGCATGGCGCGTAGATCTCCCGGGACAGGGGGCCACGAGCAGTACTTC	CSMARRSPGTGGHEQYF
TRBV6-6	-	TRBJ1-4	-	TGTGCCAGCAGTTACGTTGTTTCTGTAAAACTGTTTTTT	CASSYVVSVKLFF
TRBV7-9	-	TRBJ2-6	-	TGTGCCAGCAGCTTAGGAGGGGGCTCTGGGGCCAACGTCCTGACTTTC	CASSLGGGSGANVLTF
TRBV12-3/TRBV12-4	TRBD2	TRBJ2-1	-	TGTGCCAGCAGTTGGGGGGGTAGCTCCTACAATGAGCAGTTCTTC	CASSWGGSSYNEQFF
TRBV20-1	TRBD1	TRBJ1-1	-	TGCAGTGCTAGGGTTCAGTACAGGGGCACTGAAGCTTTCTTT	CSARVQYRGTEAFF
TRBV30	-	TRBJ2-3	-	TGTGCCTGGAATCGAAGGACAGATACGCAGTATTTT	CAWNRRTDTQYF
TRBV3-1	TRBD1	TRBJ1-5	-	TGTGCCAGCAGCCTAAGCACAGGGGGTGGCCAGCCCCAGCATTTT	CASSLSTGGGQPQHF
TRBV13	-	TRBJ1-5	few	TGTGCCAGCAGCTTAGCCGGTAGCAATCAGCCCCAGCATTTT	CASSLAGSNQPQHF
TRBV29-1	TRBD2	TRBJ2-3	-	TGCAGTTGCGGGGGAAGCACAGATACGCAGTATTTT	CSCGGSTDTQYF
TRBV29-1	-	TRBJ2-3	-	TGCAGCGTAGCCAGTGCTACTGGGCCCACAGATACGCAGTATTTT	CSVASATGPTDTQYF
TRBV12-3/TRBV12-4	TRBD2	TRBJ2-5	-	TGTGCCAGCAGTCGGAGACTAGCGGGAGAAGAGACCCAGTACTTC	CASSRRLAGEETQYF
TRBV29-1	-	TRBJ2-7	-	TGCAGCGGGACGCGGTCCCACGAGCAGTACTTC	CSGTRSHEQYF
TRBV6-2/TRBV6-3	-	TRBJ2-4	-	TGTGCCAGCGAGCCGAATAAAGGGGGAGGCAGCATTCAGTACTTC	CASEPNKGGGSIQYF
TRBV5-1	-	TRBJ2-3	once	TGCGCCAGCAGCCTTCCCGATGCTGAAACAGATACGCAGTATTTT	CASSLPDAETDTQYF
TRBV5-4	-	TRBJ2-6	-	TGTGCCAGCAGCTTGCCCGGGACCACTGGGGCCAACGTCCTGACTTTC	CASSLPGTTGANVLTF
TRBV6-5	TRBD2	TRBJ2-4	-	TGTGCCAGCAGGGCTAGCGGGCTTAAAAACATTCAGTACTTC	CASRASGLKNIQYF
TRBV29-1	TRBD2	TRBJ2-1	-	TGCAGCGCCCCACCGGGACTAATTTCGGGTGAGCAGTTCTTC	CSAPPGLISGEQFF
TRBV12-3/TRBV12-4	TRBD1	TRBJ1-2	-	TGTGCCAGCAGTGAGGGACAGAGGGGCTACACCTTC	CASSEGQRGYTF
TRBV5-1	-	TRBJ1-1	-	TGCGCCAGCAGCTTGGGCGAGGTTGTGGTGACTGAAGCTTTCTTT	CASSLGEVVVTEAFF
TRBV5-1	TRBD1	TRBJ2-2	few	TGCGCCAGCAGCAACCGGGACAGGGAGTTCACCGGGGAGCTGTTTTTT	CASSNRDREFTGELFF
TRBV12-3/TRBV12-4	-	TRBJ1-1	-	TGTGCCAGCAGTCCTGGACGGATCTCAGCTTTCTTT	CASSPGRISAFF
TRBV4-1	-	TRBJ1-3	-	TGCGCCAGCAGCCAAGAGACGGTAACTGGAAACACCATATATTTT	CASSQETVTGNTIYF
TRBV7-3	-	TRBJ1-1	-	TGTGCCAGCAGCTCCCGAGGGGAGACTGAAGCTTTCTTT	CASSSRGETEAFF
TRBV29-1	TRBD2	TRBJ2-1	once	TGCAGCGTTGGGTCAAACCCCGGGACTAGGACGGGCGATGAGCAGTTCTTC	CSVGSNPGTRTGDEQFF
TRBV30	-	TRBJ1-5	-	TGTGCCTGGAGGGAAGACCCCTTTCAGCCCCAGCATTTT	CAWREDPFQPQHF
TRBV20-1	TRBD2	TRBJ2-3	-	TGCAGTGCTGGGACTAGCGGGAGGACAGATACGCAGTATTTT	CSAGTSGRTDTQYF
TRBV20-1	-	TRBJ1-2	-	TGCAGTGCTAGTGATCTTTCTTATGGCTACACCTTC	CSASDLSYGYTF
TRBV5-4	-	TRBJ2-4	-	TGTGCCAGCAGCGAACCGGGACCGGCCAAAAACATTCAGTACTTC	CASSEPGPAKNIQYF
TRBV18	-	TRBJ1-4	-	TGTGCCAGCTCACCCCGACAGGATGAAAAACTGTTTTTT	CASSPRQDEKLFF
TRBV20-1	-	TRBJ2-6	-	TGCAGTGCTAGTACTTACTCTGGGGCCAACGTCCTGACTTTC	CSASTYSGANVLTF